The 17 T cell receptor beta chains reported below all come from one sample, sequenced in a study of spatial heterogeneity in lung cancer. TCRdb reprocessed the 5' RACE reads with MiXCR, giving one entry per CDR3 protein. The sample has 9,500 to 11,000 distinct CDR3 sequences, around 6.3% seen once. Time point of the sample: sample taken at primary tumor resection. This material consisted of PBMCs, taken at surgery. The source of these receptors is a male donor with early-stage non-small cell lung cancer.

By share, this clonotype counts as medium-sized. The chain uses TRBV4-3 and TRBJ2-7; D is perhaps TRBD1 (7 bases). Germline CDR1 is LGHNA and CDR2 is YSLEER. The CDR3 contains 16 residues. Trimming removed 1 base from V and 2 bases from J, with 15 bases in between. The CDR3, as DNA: TGCGCCAGCAGCCAAGTATCGGCGGGACAGACCTACGAGCAGTACTTC. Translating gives CASSQVSAGQTYEQYF.

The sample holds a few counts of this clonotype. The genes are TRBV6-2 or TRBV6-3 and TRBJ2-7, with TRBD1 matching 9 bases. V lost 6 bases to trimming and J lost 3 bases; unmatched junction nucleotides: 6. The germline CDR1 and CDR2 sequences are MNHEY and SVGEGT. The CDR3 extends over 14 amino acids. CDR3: CASRDGTGNYEQYF. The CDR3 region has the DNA TGTGCCAGCAGGGACGGGACAGGGAACTACGAGCAGTACTTC.

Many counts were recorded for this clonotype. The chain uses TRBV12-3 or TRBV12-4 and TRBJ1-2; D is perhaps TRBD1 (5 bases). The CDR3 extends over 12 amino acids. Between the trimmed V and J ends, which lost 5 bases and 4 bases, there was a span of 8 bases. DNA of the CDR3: TGTGCCAGCAGTGAGGGGACCTATGGCTACACCTTC. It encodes CASSEGTYGYTF.

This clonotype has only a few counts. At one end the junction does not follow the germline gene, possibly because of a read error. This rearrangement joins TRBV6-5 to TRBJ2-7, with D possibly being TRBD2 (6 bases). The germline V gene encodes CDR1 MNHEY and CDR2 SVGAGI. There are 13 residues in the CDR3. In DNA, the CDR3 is TGTGCCAGCCGGGACTCCGTCGTCTACGAGCGGTACTTC. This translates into CASRDSVVYERYF.

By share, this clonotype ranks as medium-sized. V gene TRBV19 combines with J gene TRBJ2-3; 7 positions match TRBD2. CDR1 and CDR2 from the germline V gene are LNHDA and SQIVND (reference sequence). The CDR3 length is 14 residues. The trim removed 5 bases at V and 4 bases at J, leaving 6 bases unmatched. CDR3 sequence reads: CASSSRLAADTQYF. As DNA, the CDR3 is TGTGCCAGTAGTTCCCGACTAGCAGCAGATACGCAGTATTTT.

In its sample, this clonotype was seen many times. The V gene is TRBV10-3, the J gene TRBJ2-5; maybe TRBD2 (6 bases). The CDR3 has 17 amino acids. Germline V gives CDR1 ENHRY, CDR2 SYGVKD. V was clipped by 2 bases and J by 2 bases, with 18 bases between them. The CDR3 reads CAISEGLMAGIQETQYF. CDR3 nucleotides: TGTGCCATCAGTGAGGGACTAATGGCAGGGATTCAAGAGACCCAGTACTTC.

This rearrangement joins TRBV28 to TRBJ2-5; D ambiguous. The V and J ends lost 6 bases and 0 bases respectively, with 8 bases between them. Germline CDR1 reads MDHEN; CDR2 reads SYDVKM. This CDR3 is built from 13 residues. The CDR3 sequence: CASSRDDQETQYF. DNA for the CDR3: TGTGCCAGCAGCCGTGACGACCAAGAGACCCAGTACTTC.

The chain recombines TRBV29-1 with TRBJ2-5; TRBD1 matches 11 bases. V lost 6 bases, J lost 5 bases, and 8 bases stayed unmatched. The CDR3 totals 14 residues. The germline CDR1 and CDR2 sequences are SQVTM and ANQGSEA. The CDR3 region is CSVAQDRGLETQYF. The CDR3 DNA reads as TGCAGCGTCGCCCAGGACAGGGGGCTGGAGACCCAGTACTTC.

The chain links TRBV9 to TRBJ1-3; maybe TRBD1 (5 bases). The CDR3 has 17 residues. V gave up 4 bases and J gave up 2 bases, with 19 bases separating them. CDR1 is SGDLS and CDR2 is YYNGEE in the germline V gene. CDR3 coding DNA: TGTGCCAGCAGCTTACCCGCGGGGGGTACTGCTGGAAACACCATATATTTT. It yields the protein CASSLPAGGTAGNTIYF. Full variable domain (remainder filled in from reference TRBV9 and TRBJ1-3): DSGVTQTPKHLITATGQRVTLRCSPRSGDLSVYWYQQSLDQGLQFLIQYYNGEERAKGNILERFSAQQFPDLHSELNLSSLELGDSALYFCASSLPAGGTAGNTIYFGEGSWLTVV.

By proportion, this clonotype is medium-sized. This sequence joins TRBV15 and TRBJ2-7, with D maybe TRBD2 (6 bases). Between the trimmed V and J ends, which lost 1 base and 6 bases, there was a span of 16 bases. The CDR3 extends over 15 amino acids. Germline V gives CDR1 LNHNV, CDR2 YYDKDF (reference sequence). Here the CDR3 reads CATSRAGTRFVEQYF. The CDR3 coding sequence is TGTGCCACCAGCAGAGCCGGGACTCGTTTTGTCGAGCAGTACTTC.

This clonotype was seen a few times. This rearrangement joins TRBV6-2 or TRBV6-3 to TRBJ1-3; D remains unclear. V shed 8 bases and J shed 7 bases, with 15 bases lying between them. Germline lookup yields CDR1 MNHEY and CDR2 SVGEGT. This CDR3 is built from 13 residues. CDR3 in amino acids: CASLNRRRNTIYF. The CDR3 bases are TGTGCCAGCCTGAATCGGCGTCGGAACACCATATATTTT.

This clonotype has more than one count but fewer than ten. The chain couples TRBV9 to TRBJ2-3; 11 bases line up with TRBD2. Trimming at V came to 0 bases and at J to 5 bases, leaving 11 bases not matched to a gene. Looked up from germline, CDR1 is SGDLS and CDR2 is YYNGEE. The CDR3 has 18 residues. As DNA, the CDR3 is TGTGCCAGCAGCGTAGTTCCCTTAGCGGGGGGGCCAAGAGATACGCAGTATTTT. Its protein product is CASSVVPLAGGPRDTQYF. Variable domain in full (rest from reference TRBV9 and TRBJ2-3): DSGVTQTPKHLITATGQRVTLRCSPRSGDLSVYWYQQSLDQGLQFLIQYYNGEERAKGNILERFSAQQFPDLHSELNLSSLELGDSALYFCASSVVPLAGGPRDTQYFGPGTRLTVL.

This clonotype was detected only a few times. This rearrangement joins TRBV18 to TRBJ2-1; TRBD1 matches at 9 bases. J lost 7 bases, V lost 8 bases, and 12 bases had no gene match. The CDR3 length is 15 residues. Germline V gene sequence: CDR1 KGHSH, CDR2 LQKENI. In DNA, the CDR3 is TGTGCCAGCCTCCCCCCGGCGGGACAGGGAAATGAGCAGTTCTTC. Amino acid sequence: CASLPPAGQGNEQFF.

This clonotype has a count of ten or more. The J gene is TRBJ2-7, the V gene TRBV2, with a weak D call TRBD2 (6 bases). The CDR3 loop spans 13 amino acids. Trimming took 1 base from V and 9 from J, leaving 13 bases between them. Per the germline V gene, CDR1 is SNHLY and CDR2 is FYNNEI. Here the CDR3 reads CASSEVVEGRQYF. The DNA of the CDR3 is TGTGCCAGCAGTGAAGTGGTGGAGGGGCGGCAGTACTTC.

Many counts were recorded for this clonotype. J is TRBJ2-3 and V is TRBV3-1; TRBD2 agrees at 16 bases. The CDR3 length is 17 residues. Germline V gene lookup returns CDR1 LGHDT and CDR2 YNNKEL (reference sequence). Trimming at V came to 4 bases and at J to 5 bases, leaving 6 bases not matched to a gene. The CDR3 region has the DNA TGTGCCAGCAGCCCCGGGACTAGCGGGGGGGCGGGAGATACGCAGTATTTT. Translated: CASSPGTSGGAGDTQYF.

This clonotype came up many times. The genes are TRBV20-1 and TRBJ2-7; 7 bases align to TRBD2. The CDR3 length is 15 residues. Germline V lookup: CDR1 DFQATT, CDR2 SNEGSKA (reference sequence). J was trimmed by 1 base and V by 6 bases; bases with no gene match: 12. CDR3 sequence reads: CSATIRRGLSYEQYF. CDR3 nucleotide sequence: TGCAGTGCCACCATTCGGAGGGGACTATCCTACGAGCAGTACTTC.

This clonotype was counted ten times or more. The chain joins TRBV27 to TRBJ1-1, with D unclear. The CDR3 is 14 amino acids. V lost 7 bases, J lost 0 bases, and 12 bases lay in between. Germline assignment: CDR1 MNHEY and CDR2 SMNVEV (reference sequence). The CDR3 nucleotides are TGTGCCAGCAACTCCGGGCTCATGAACACTGAAGCTTTCTTT. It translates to CASNSGLMNTEAFF.